The rows below give T cell receptor beta chains drawn from one sample of a study of regulatory T cells in long-lasting Graves disease. TCRdb redid the calling of the multiplex PCR reads with MiXCR, one entry per CDR3 protein. The table includes fewer than 600,000 distinct CDR3 sequences, about 22% detected once. This sample comprised peripheral blood mononuclear cells (PBMCs), obtained when the disease was refractory, from a patient treated with antithyroid drugs. These receptors originate from a female donor with Graves disease. Both conserved end residues are part of each CDR3. The D gene is left open where the match is weak. Only some rows state a clone size, as once, few, many or a class for expanded clones.

j_gene	v_gene	d_gene	abundance	len	CDR3aa	CDR3nt
TRBJ1-2	TRBV6-1	-	-	16	CASSFGAGGGIYGYTF	TGTGCCAGCAGCTTTGGTGCCGGGGGCGGTATCTATGGCTACACCTTC
TRBJ2-5	TRBV13	-	many	12	CASSRREETQYF	TGTGCCAGCAGCCGAAGGGAAGAGACCCAGTACTTC
TRBJ1-1	TRBV2	-	many	13	CASRNWGSWEAFF	TGTGCCAGCAGAAATTGGGGATCATGGGAAGCTTTCTTT
TRBJ1-3	TRBV25-1	-	-	15	CASSEWDNPGNTIYF	TGTGCCAGCAGTGAATGGGACAATCCTGGAAACACCATATATTTT
TRBJ1-2	TRBV7-2	-	-	14	CASSLVPDTYGYTF	TGTGCCAGCAGCTTAGTTCCAGATACCTATGGCTACACCTTC
TRBJ1-3	TRBV7-6	-	-	16	CASSHGRLEGGNTIYF	TGTGCCAGCAGCCATGGACGGCTTGAGGGCGGAAACACCATATATTTT
TRBJ2-2	TRBV7-3	TRBD2	-	15	CASSPVAGGSGELFF	TGTGCCAGCAGCCCCGTAGCGGGAGGGTCCGGGGAGCTGTTTTTT
TRBJ2-5	TRBV7-2	TRBD1	-	14	CASSKEGQGETQYF	TGTGCCAGCAGCAAAGAGGGACAGGGAGAGACCCAGTACTTC
TRBJ2-7	TRBV30	TRBD1	-	14	CARTGGGHSYEQYF	TGTGCCCGGACAGGGGGGGGCCACTCCTACGAGCAGTACTTC
TRBJ1-1	TRBV6-1	TRBD1	few	16	CASSRDRAAVLTEAFF	TGTGCCAGCAGCCGGGACAGGGCGGCGGTCTTGACTGAAGCTTTCTTT
TRBJ1-5	TRBV7-2	-	few	15	CASSLEVGYNQPQHF	TGTGCCAGCAGCTTAGAGGTCGGCTACAATCAGCCCCAGCATTTT
TRBJ2-7	TRBV7-9	-	few	14	CASSLKSRFDEQYF	TGTGCCAGCAGCTTAAAAAGTAGGTTCGACGAGCAGTACTTC
TRBJ2-5	TRBV7-9	-	-	15	CASSSPGRGVETQYF	TGTGCCAGCAGCTCCCCGGGCCGTGGGGTAGAGACCCAGTACTTC
TRBJ2-6	TRBV2	-	many	18	CASSEWGASLSGANVLTF	TGTGCCAGCAGTGAATGGGGGGCCTCCCTCTCTGGGGCCAACGTCCTGACTTTC
TRBJ2-7	TRBV7-2	-	many	13	CASRPTGTYEQYF	TGTGCCAGCAGACCCACCGGGACTTACGAGCAGTACTTC
TRBJ2-1	TRBV9	TRBD1	few	16	CASSPYSGQGHNEQFF	TGTGCCAGCAGCCCGTACTCGGGACAGGGACACAATGAGCAGTTCTTC
TRBJ2-7	TRBV7-9	TRBD1	many	16	CASSFAPGQGSYEQYF	TGTGCCAGCAGCTTCGCCCCGGGACAGGGGTCCTACGAGCAGTACTTC
TRBJ2-1	TRBV5-6	-	many	14	CASRRQVSYNEQFF	TGTGCCAGCAGGCGGCAGGTCTCCTACAATGAGCAGTTCTTC